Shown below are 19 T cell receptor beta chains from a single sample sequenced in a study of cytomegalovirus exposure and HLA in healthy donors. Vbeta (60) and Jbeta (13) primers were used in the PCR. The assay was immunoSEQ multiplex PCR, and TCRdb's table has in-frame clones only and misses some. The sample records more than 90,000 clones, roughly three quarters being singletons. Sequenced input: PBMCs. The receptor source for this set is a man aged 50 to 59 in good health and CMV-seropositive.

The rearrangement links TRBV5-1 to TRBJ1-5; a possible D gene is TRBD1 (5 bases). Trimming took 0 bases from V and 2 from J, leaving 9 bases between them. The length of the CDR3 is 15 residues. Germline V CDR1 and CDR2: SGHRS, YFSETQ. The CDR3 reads CASSLEGVGNQPQHF. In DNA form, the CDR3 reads TGCGCCAGCAGCTTGGAAGGGGTAGGCAATCAGCCCCAGCATTTT. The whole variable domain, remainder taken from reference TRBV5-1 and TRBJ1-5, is KAGVTQTPRYLIKTRGQQVTLSCSPISGHRSVSWYQQTPGQGLQFLFEYFSETQRNKGNFPGRFSGRQFSNSRSEMNVSTLELGDSALYLCASSLEGVGNQPQHFGDGTRLSIL.

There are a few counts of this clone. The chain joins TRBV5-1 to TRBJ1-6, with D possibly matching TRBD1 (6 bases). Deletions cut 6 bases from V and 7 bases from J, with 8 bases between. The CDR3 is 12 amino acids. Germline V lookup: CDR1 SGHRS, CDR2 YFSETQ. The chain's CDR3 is CASKTGNSPLHF. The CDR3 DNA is TGCGCCAGCAAAACAGGGAATTCACCCCTCCACTTT.

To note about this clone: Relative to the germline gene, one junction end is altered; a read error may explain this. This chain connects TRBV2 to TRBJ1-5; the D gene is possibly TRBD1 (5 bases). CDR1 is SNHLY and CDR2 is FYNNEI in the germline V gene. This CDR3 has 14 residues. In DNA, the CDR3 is TGTGCCACCAGTACCAGAGACAGAAACCAGCCCCAGCATTTT. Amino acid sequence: CATSTRDRNQPQHF.

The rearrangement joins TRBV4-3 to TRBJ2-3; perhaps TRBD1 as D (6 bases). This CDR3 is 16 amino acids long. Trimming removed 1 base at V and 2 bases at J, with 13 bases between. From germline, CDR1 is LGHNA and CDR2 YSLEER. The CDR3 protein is CASSQGPGAFTDTQYF. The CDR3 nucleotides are TGCGCCAGCAGCCAAGGGCCAGGGGCTTTCACAGATACGCAGTATTTT.

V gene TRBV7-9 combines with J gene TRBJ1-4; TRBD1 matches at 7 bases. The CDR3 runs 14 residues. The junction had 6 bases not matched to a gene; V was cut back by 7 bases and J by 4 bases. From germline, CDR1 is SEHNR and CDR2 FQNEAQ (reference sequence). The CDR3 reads CASTEGQYNEKLFF. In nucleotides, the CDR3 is TGTGCCAGCACCGAGGGACAGTATAATGAAAAACTGTTTTTT. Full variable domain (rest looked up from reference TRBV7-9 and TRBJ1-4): DTGVSQNPRHKITKRGQNVTFRCDPISEHNRLYWYRQTLGQGPEFLTYFQNEAQLEKSRLLSDRFSAERPKGSFSTLEIQRTEQGDSAMYLCASTEGQYNEKLFFGSGTQLSVL.

CDR3 amino acids: CASSSDRGTNEKLFF. The CDR3 nucleotides read TGTGCCAGCAGTTCGGACAGGGGCACTAATGAAAAACTGTTTTTT. The J gene is TRBJ1-4, the V gene TRBV6-5; 9 nucleotides agree with TRBD1. The V gene's germline CDR1 is MNHEY and CDR2 SVGAGI. Trimming cost V 4 bases and J 2 bases; bases outside gene matches: 2. The CDR3 has 15 residues.

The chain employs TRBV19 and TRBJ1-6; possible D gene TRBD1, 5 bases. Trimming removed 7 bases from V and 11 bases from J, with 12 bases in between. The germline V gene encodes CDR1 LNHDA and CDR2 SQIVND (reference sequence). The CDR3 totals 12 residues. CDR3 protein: CASKGAGTPLHF. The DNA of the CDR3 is TGTGCCAGTAAAGGAGCAGGGACACCCCTCCACTTT.

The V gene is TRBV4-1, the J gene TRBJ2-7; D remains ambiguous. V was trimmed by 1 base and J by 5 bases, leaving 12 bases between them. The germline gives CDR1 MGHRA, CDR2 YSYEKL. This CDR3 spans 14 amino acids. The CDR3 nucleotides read TGCGCCAGCAGCCAAGGCGTCGGCAGGAACGAGCAGTACTTC. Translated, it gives CASSQGVGRNEQYF.

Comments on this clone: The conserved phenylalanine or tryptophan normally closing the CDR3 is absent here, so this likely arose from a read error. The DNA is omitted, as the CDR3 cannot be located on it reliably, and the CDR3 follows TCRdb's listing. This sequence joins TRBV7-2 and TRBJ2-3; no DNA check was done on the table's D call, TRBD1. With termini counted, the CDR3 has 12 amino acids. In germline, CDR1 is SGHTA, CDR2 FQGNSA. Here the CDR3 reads CASSTSAGPTWI.

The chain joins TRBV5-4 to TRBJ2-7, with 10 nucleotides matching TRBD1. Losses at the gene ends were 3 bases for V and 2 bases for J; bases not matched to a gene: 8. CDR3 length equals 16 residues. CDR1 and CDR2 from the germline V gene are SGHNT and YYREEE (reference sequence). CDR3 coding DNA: TGTGCCAGCAGCTATCCTGGGACAGGGGCGGCCTACGAGCAGTACTTC. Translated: CASSYPGTGAAYEQYF.

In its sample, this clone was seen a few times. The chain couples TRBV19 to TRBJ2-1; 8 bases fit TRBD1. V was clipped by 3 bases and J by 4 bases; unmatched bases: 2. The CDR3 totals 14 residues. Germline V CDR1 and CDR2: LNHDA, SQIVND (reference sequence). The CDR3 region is CASSIRTGYNEQFF. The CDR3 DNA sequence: TGTGCCAGTAGTATCCGGACAGGGTACAATGAGCAGTTCTTC.

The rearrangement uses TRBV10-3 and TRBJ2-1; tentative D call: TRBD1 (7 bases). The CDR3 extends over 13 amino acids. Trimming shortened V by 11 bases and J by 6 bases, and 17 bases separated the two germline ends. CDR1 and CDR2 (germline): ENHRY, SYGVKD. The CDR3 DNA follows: TGTGCCTCGAGGGGGCGGGATGGCAATGAGCAGTTCTTC. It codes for CASRGRDGNEQFF.

CDR3 DNA: TGTGCCAGTAGTCTAGGACGGAGGCGACAAGCTTTCTTT. It encodes CASSLGRRRQAFF. The chain joins TRBV19 to TRBJ1-1; no clear D. The CDR3 is 13 amino acids. The V gene lost 5 bases and the J gene lost 9 bases, with 16 bases spanning the gap. Germline V gene data show CDR1 as LNHDA and CDR2 as SQIVND (reference sequence).

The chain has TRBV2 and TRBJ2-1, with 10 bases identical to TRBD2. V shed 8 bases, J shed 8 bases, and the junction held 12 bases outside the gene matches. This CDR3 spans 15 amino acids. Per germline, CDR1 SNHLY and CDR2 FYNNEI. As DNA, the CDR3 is TGTGCCAGCCGGTTGAGAAGCGGGGGGGCGGATGAGCAGTTCTTC. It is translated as CASRLRSGGADEQFF.

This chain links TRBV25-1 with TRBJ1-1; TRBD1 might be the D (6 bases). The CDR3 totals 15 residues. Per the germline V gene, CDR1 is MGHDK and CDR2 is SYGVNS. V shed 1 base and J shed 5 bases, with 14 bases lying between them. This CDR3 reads CASSEFGGRLTEAFF. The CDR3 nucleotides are TGTGCCAGCAGTGAATTTGGGGGCAGGTTAACTGAAGCTTTCTTT.

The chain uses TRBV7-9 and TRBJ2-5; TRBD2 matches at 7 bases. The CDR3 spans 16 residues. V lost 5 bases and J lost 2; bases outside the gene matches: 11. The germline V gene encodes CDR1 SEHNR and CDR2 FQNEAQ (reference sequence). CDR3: CASSLGSGGLQETQYF. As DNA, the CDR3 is TGTGCCAGCAGCCTGGGGTCGGGGGGTCTACAAGAGACCCAGTACTTC.

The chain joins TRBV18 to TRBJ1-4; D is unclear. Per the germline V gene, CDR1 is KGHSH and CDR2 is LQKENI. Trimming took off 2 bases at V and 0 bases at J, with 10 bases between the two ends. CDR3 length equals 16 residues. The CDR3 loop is CASSPGSRATNEKLFF. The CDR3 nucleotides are TGTGCCAGCTCACCAGGGTCGAGGGCAACTAATGAAAAACTGTTTTTT.

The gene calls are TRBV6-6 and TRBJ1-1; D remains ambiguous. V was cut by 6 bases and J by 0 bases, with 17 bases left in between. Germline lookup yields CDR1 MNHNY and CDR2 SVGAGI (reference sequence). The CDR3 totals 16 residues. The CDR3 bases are TGTGCCAGCAGATATAAAGGGAGCATGGTGAACACTGAAGCTTTCTTT. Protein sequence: CASRYKGSMVNTEAFF.

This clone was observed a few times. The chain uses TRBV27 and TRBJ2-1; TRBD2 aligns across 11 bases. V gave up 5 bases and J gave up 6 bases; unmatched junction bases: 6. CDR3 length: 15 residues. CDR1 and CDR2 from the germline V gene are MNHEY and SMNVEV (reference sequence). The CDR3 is CASSPTSGGSNEQFF. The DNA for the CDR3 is TGTGCCAGCAGTCCCACTAGCGGGGGCTCCAATGAGCAGTTCTTC.